This T cell receptor (beta chain) was obtained from a study of blood T cell repertoires in COVID-19. About the study: The cDNA or gDNA used as material had been derived from T cells, B-cell-depleted T cells, or PBMCs.

Sequencing was performed with immunoSEQ multiplex PCR; in TCRdb, only in-frame clones are kept and a portion is missing. The sample consists of some 300,000 clones, around nine tenths of them appearing once. V lost 3 bases to trimming and J lost 9 bases, with 33 bases between them. The CDR3 extends over 20 amino acids. Looked up from germline, CDR1 is LNHDA and CDR2 is SQIVND (reference sequence). Each participant's cohort was designated according to participant-reported clinical history. Donors in Cohort 3 who had recovered were those with two negative PCRs, healthcare professional clearance, or resolution of their symptoms.

Specimen: PBMCs or T cells enriched from blood (not recorded which). The V gene is TRBV19, the J gene TRBJ1-5, with a tentative D call TRBD1 (6 bases). This TCR was sampled from a woman aged 25 to 39 who had recovered from COVID-19. In DNA form, the CDR3 reads TGTGCCAGTAGTATCCGGACAGCCGGGAATCTGTGGTCCCCGCGGATGCCCCAGCATTTT. Translating it yields CASSIRTAGNLWSPRMPQHF.